The present TCR beta chain was sequenced within a study of monozygotic twins with inflammatory bowel disease (dated by TCRdb to about 2019). In terms of the full investigation: The complete study included 28 monozygotic twin pairs: 19 IBD-discordant Danish pairs and nine German pairs, of which four were IBD-concordant and five were IBD-discordant. The search for disease-associated traits relied mainly on comparing IBD patients with their genetically identical healthy co-twins within discordant pairs. Each individual had, on average, about 151 000 unique TCRalpha sequences and 181 000 unique TCRbeta sequences available for analysis.

A note on this clonotype: Its antigen specificity is not known.

General conclusions and limits of the study: The results gave no support for a single strong signal or clonotype linked to IBD. Measured by the inverse Simpson index, TCRbeta repertoire diversity was lower in IBD patients than in their healthy co-twins. Because patients received different immunosuppressive treatments, the repertoires may have picked up extra background noise and variability between individuals. The analysis was unable to tell different T cell subtypes apart. Repertoire similarity did not differ between concordant and discordant twins, possibly due to limited statistical power. IBD patients shared fewer clonotypes with other individuals than healthy twins did, most markedly in patients showing signs of disease activity.

Reading the germline V gene gives CDR1 SGHDN and CDR2 FVKESK. CDR3 length: 12 amino acids, cysteine to phenylalanine. No DNA is given. A roughly 2.5 ml peripheral blood sample was drawn into PAXgene tubes per donor and stored at -80°C. Without T cell sorting, total RNA was isolated from whole blood using the PAXgene blood miRNA kit on an automated QIAcube. Peripheral blood from monozygotic twin pairs, either concordant or discordant for inflammatory bowel disease, underwent deep TCRalpha and TCRbeta repertoire profiling that used unique molecular barcoding. Smoking habits were recorded for all twin pairs, and individuals were classified as current, former or never smokers. Library creation used 5' RACE. For each TCR library, 3,000 to 4,000 ng of total RNA was used. cDNA was synthesized with SMARTScribe reverse transcriptase in eight separate reactions per sample. During cDNA synthesis, unique molecular identifiers containing a 6-nucleotide sample barcode were introduced by template switching. TCRalpha and TCRbeta cDNA was amplified by two nested PCRs of 16 and 9 cycles, with bead purification after each PCR. Before amplification, the cDNA was treated with uracil DNA-glycosylase and purified using the QIAquick PCR purification kit. The second PCR was the step at which Illumina TruSeq-compatible adapters and sample-specific barcodes were added. TapeStation and Qubit were used to check library quality and concentration, and around 5.2 ng of each library went into the pool. Pooled libraries were sequenced on an Illumina HiSeq2500 single-index Rapid Run with 2 x 100 bp reads and custom sequencing primers. Concerning the study's data processing: UMI-based consensus assembly with MiGEC version 1.2.6 was used to correct PCR and sequencing errors. V(D)J alignment, clonotype assembly and CDR3 extraction were performed with MiXCR version 2.1.1. Gene usage, clonotype sharing and MAIT/NKT TCR abundance were normalised by analysing the top 1000, 10 000 and 20 000 clonotypes per sample. Diversity was computed as the inverse Simpson index with the vegan R package after downsampling to 27 000 UMIs. Paired Mann-Whitney U tests on discordant twin pairs were used, with Benjamini-Hochberg multiple-testing correction. TCRdb reprocessed the sequencing reads and holds a single record per CDR3 protein sequence, with no DNA. The V and J calls come from TCRdb's annotation, not from the publication. This sample's records show 420,000 or so distinct CDR3 sequences. Of the sample, 2.4% falls within the top ten clones.

This chain joins TRBV14 to TRBJ2-3. This TCR was recovered from a human donor with ulcerative colitis or Crohn's disease, or a healthy co-twin of an affected twin (not recorded which). The sample taken for sequencing was blood. CDR3 sequence: CASSPGFDTQYF.